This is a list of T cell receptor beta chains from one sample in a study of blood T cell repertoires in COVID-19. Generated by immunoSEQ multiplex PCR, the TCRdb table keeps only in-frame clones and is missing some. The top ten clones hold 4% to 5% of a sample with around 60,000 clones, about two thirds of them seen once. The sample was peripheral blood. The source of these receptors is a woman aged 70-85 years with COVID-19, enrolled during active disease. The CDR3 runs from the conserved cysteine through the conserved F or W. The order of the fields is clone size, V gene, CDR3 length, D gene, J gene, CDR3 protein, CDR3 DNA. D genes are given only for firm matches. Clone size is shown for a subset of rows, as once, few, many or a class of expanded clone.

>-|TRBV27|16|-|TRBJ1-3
CASSSLRQNPGNTIYF
TGTGCCAGCAGTTCTCTCCGACAGAATCCTGGAAACACCATATATTTT
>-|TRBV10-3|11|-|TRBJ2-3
CAISNTDTQYF
TGTGCCATCTCCAACACAGATACGCAGTATTTT
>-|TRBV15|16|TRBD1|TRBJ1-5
CATSRERDRINQPQHF
TGTGCCACCAGCAGAGAACGGGACAGGATAAATCAGCCCCAGCATTTT
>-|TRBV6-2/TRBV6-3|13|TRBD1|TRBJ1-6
CASSDRGPSPLHF
TGTGCCAGCAGCGACAGGGGTCCCTCACCCCTCCACTTT
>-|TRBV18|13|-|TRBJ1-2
CASSPESNYGYTF
TGTGCCAGCTCCCCCGAGTCGAACTATGGCTACACCTTC
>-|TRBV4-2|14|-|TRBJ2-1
CASSRGRSYNEQFF
TGTGCCAGCAGCCGAGGGCGATCCTACAATGAGCAGTTCTTC
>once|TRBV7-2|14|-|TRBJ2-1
CASSLEGGLDEQFF
TGTGCCAGCAGCTTAGAAGGCGGTTTGGATGAGCAGTTCTTC
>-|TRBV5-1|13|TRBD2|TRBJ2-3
CASTIAGPDTQYF
TGCGCCAGCACCATAGCGGGGCCAGATACGCAGTATTTT
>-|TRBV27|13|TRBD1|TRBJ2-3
CASARNRGDTQYF
TGTGCCAGCGCTCGGAACAGGGGTGATACGCAGTATTTT
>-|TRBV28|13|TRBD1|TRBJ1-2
CASSGDRVYGYTF
TGTGCCAGCAGCGGGGACAGGGTCTATGGCTACACCTTC
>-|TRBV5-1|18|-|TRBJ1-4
CASSLSVQLAGTPEKLFF
TGCGCCAGCAGCTTGAGCGTCCAGCTCGCAGGGACACCTGAAAAACTGTTTTTT
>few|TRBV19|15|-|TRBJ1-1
CASSQDNRGNTEAFF
TGTGCCAGTAGTCAGGACAACCGAGGGAACACTGAAGCTTTCTTT
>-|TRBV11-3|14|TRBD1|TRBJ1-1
CASSPRTGDTEAFF
TGTGCCAGCAGCCCCCGGACAGGGGACACTGAAGCTTTCTTT
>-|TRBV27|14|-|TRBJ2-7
CASRPGQTPYEQYF
TGTGCCAGCCGGCCGGGACAAACCCCCTACGAGCAGTACTTC
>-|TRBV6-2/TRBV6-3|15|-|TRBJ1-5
CASSTGLFSNQPQHF
TGTGCCAGCAGTACGGGACTCTTTAGCAATCAGCCCCAGCATTTT
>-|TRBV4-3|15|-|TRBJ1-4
CASSQDGAPNEKLFF
TGCGCCAGCAGCCAAGATGGGGCACCTAATGAAAAACTGTTTTTT